Below, 13 T cell receptor beta chains from the same sample are listed, as sequenced in a study of OX40 agonist ivuxolimab in advanced cancers. Clones were sequenced by immunoSEQ multiplex PCR, and TCRdb holds only the in-frame ones, with some missing. This table holds about 77,000 clones, approximately 82% found once. Sequenced here: CD4+ or CD8+ T cells sorted from blood, sampled in a trial of the OX40 agonist ivuxolimab. The source is an adult with an advanced solid tumor such as melanoma, head and neck, liver or kidney cancer.

A single count supports this clone. The chain joins TRBV11-3 to TRBJ2-5; TRBD2 matches 10 bases. The length of the CDR3 is 17 residues. V was clipped by 8 bases and J by 4 bases; unmatched bases: 16. Germline-derived CDR1 and CDR2 are SGHNT and YENEEA. The CDR3 reads CASAWGLAGDSGETQYF. The CDR3 DNA sequence: TGTGCCAGCGCGTGGGGCCTAGCGGGAGATTCGGGAGAGACCCAGTACTTC.

The chain joins TRBV23-1 to TRBJ2-1, with unresolved D. TRBV23-1 is an ORF for which the function is uncertain. V lost 0 bases and J lost 3, with 6 bases in between. The CDR3 sequence is 14 residues long. CDR3 residues: CASSQSWHYNEQFF. The CDR3 DNA is TGCGCCAGCAGTCAATCCTGGCACTACAATGAGCAGTTCTTC.

J is TRBJ2-1 and V is TRBV29-1; possibly TRBD2 for D (6 bases). Trimming removed 6 bases at V and 8 bases at J, with 17 bases between. CDR3 length: 13 residues. Looked up from germline, CDR1 is SQVTM and CDR2 is ANQGSEA. In DNA form, the CDR3 reads TGCAGCGTCAGGGAGGCCACGAGGGATGAGCAGTTCTTC. Its protein is CSVREATRDEQFF.

The V call is TRBV19, the J call TRBJ1-5; D possibly corresponds to TRBD1 (6 bases). V lost 8 bases, J lost 4 bases, and 21 bases lay in between. This CDR3 comprises 16 residues. Germline loops: CDR1 LNHDA, CDR2 SQIVND (reference sequence). The CDR3 DNA is TGTGCCAGTTGTCAAGAGCCCGACAGGAAAAATCAGCCCCAGCATTTT. Amino acid sequence: CASCQEPDRKNQPQHF.

The V call is TRBV7-9, the J call TRBJ2-1; D unresolved. Per the germline V gene, CDR1 is SEHNR and CDR2 is FQNEAQ (reference sequence). Trimming removed 2 bases at V and 0 bases at J, with 11 bases between. This CDR3 contains 16 residues. CDR3 in amino acids: CASSLSQTGSYNEQFF. Written as DNA, the CDR3 is TGTGCCAGCAGCTTATCTCAGACTGGCTCCTACAATGAGCAGTTCTTC.

The chain carries TRBV19 and TRBJ1-5, with 11 bases fitting TRBD1. This CDR3 has 16 amino acids. The germline V gene encodes CDR1 LNHDA and CDR2 SQIVND (reference sequence). V dropped 7 bases and J dropped 4; count of bases not matched to a gene: 9. CDR3 nucleotide sequence: TGTGCCAGTACCTACAGGACAGGGGGCAGAAATCAGCCCCAGCATTTT. Amino acid sequence: CASTYRTGGRNQPQHF.

The chain employs TRBV27 and TRBJ2-2; the match to TRBD2 covers 10 bases. This CDR3 is built from 15 residues. The V segment lost 3 bases and the J segment 4 bases; nucleotides outside the gene matches: 2. Germline CDR1 is MNHEY and CDR2 is SMNVEV (reference sequence). CDR3 residues: CASSFWTSGTGELFF. The CDR3 nucleotides are TGTGCCAGCAGTTTTTGGACTAGCGGCACCGGGGAGCTGTTTTTT.

The gene calls are TRBV15 and TRBJ2-7, with D tentatively TRBD2 (6 bases). Germline CDR1 is LNHNV and CDR2 is YYDKDF (reference sequence). The CDR3 is 15 amino acids. Trimming cost V 0 bases and J 5 bases, with 14 bases left between them. CDR3 in amino acids: CATSRDRGTGNEQYF. CDR3 nucleotides: TGTGCCACCAGCAGAGATCGGGGGACGGGAAACGAGCAGTACTTC.

This chain links TRBV28 with TRBJ1-5; tentative D call: TRBD1 (6 bases). Germline lookup yields CDR1 MDHEN and CDR2 SYDVKM. V shed 8 bases and J shed 7 bases, with 18 bases lying between them. This CDR3 has 14 residues. CDR3 coding DNA: TGTGCCAGCTCTCGAAATAAAGGGGGGCAGCCCCAGCATTTT. The encoded protein is CASSRNKGGQPQHF.

This clone occurred a few times. This chain links TRBV20-1 with TRBJ1-1; D unclear. Trimming took 3 bases from V and 11 from J, leaving 10 bases between them. The CDR3 loop spans 10 amino acids. The germline V gene has CDR1 DFQATT and CDR2 SNEGSKA (reference sequence). In DNA, the CDR3 is TGCAGTGCTAGGGGGTTGGAGGCTTTCTTT. Amino acids: CSARGLEAFF.

This clone has just a few counts. The V and J genes are TRBV27 and TRBJ1-2, with 9 bases aligning to TRBD1. Germline V gene sequence: CDR1 MNHEY, CDR2 SMNVEV (reference sequence). With 5 bases clipped from V and 7 bases from J, the junction kept 5 bases outside the gene matches. The CDR3 has 13 residues. This CDR3 reads CASSHRDRAGYTF. The CDR3 region has the DNA TGTGCCAGCAGTCACCGGGACAGGGCTGGCTACACCTTC.

The chain carries TRBV7-2 and TRBJ2-3; 7 bases map to TRBD2. The CDR3 is made up of 16 amino acids. The trim removed 2 bases at V and 3 bases at J, leaving 8 bases unmatched. Germline values: CDR1 SGHTA, CDR2 FQGNSA. As DNA, the CDR3 is TGTGCCAGCAGCTTAACCTGGACTAGTCCAACAGATACGCAGTATTTT. Amino acid sequence: CASSLTWTSPTDTQYF.

The chain employs TRBV30 and TRBJ2-1, with D unclear. The CDR3 length is 12 residues. The V gene lost 5 bases and the J gene lost 7 bases, with 12 bases spanning the gap. The V gene's germline CDR1 is GTSNPN and CDR2 SVGIG (reference sequence). In DNA form, the CDR3 reads TGTGCCTGGGGCAAAACAGTAAATGAGCAGTTCTTC. It codes for CAWGKTVNEQFF.